This passage covers 24 T cell receptor beta chains from one sample sequenced in a study of cytomegalovirus exposure and HLA in healthy donors. PCR involved 60 Vbeta and 13 Jbeta primers. Clones were sequenced by immunoSEQ multiplex PCR, and TCRdb holds only the in-frame ones, with some missing. The table records roughly 150,000 clones, around 77% of them present only once. The sequencing input was PBMCs. Receptors were obtained from a woman in her 40s in good health and CMV-seronegative.

This chain connects TRBV2 to TRBJ2-7, with 11 bases identical to TRBD2. The ends lost 8 bases at V and 5 bases at J; junction bases unmatched: 11. The CDR3 sequence is 15 residues long. Per the germline V gene, CDR1 is SNHLY and CDR2 is FYNNEI. This chain's CDR3 is CASGVTSGSNHEQYF. The DNA of the CDR3 is TGTGCCAGCGGAGTTACTAGCGGGAGTAACCACGAGCAGTACTTC.

This chain uses TRBV6-5 with TRBJ2-2, with D tentatively TRBD2 (5 bases). V dropped 6 bases and J dropped 6 bases, with 11 bases sitting between them. In germline, CDR1 is MNHEY, CDR2 SVGAGI. The CDR3 has 13 amino acids. The CDR3 is CASRNPGSGELFF. The CDR3 bases are TGTGCCAGCAGAAACCCGGGGTCCGGGGAGCTGTTTTTT.

The chain has TRBV5-6 and TRBJ2-1, with D uncertain. Deletions cut 2 bases from V and 7 bases from J, with 4 bases between. This CDR3 is 11 amino acids long. From germline, CDR1 is SGHDT and CDR2 YYEEEE. The CDR3 nucleotides read TGTGCCAGCAGCTTTAGTAATGAGCAGTTCTTC. Translation gives CASSFSNEQFF.

The V call is TRBV6-6, the J call TRBJ2-5, with 8 bases matching TRBD2. Germline CDR1 is MNHNY and CDR2 is SVGAGI (reference sequence). The CDR3 runs to 16 residues. V shed 2 bases and J 4 bases; nucleotides not matched to a gene: 9. CDR3 in amino acids: CASSYPLSGSTETQYF. Written as DNA, the CDR3 is TGTGCCAGCAGTTACCCTTTGAGCGGGAGCACAGAGACCCAGTACTTC.

This chain connects TRBV7-9 to TRBJ2-1; D might be TRBD2 (6 bases). The CDR3 runs 13 residues. Looked up from germline, CDR1 is SEHNR and CDR2 is FQNEAQ (reference sequence). The ends were cut back, 4 bases at V and 7 bases at J, with 11 bases in the middle. DNA for the CDR3: TGTGCCAGCAGCTCCGGGACTCTTAATGAGCAGTTCTTC. This codes for CASSSGTLNEQFF.

This sequence joins TRBV28 and TRBJ1-3; no definite D call. This CDR3 is built from 14 residues. V lost 8 bases to trimming and J lost 0 bases, with 11 bases between them. Germline V lookup: CDR1 MDHEN, CDR2 SYDVKM. DNA of the CDR3: TGTGCCAGCGAGGAGTCGAGCTCTGGAAACACCATATATTTT. Protein sequence: CASEESSSGNTIYF.

This clone is a singleton in its sample. This sequence joins TRBV18 and TRBJ2-7; possibly TRBD2 for D (6 bases). From germline, CDR1 is KGHSH and CDR2 LQKENI. The CDR3 has 13 amino acids. The ends were cut back, 3 bases at V and 1 base at J, with 7 bases in the middle. CDR3 in amino acids: CASSPGGSYEQYF. Written as DNA, the CDR3 is TGTGCCAGCTCACCGGGGGGATCCTACGAGCAGTACTTC.

The J gene is TRBJ1-1, the V gene TRBV28; 7 bases fit TRBD1. The CDR3 runs to 18 residues. The germline gives CDR1 MDHEN, CDR2 SYDVKM. J lost 0 bases, V lost 7 bases, and 17 bases had no gene match. CDR3 sequence reads: CASTSPAPGTAMNTEAFF. Written as DNA, the CDR3 is TGTGCCAGCACCTCCCCGGCCCCCGGGACAGCAATGAACACTGAAGCTTTCTTT.

The chain joins TRBV5-1 to TRBJ1-2, with D perhaps matching TRBD1 (6 bases). CDR3 length equals 13 residues. The germline gives CDR1 SGHRS, CDR2 YFSETQ. With 4 bases removed from V and 4 bases from J, the gap between germline ends came to 11 bases. The CDR3 region is CASSPGQSYGYTF. CDR3 nucleotide sequence: TGCGCCAGCAGCCCAGGACAGAGCTATGGCTACACCTTC.

This clone has only one observation. This rearrangement joins TRBV5-5 to TRBJ2-7, with D possibly matching TRBD2 (6 bases). From germline, CDR1 is SGHKS and CDR2 YYEKEE (reference sequence). CDR3 length: 14 residues. Trimming shortened V by 4 bases and J by 7 bases, and 18 bases separated the two germline ends. This CDR3 is CASSPGRPSGEQYF. In nucleotides, the CDR3 is TGTGCCAGCAGCCCGGGACGGCCGAGCGGGGAGCAGTACTTC.

This chain joins TRBV11-2 and TRBJ2-5; TRBD2 might be the D (5 bases). The CDR3 is 16 amino acids. The germline CDR1 and CDR2 sequences are SGHAT and FQNNGV. V was cut by 0 bases and J by 3 bases, with 14 bases left in between. CDR3 region: CASSLEPSPREETQYF. CDR3 coding DNA: TGTGCCAGCAGCTTAGAGCCTAGCCCCCGTGAAGAGACCCAGTACTTC.

This sequence joins TRBV7-8 and TRBJ2-5; 8 positions agree with TRBD1. This CDR3 has 16 amino acids. The ends lost 1 base at V and 7 bases at J; junction bases unmatched: 11. The germline gives CDR1 SGHVS, CDR2 FQNEAQ. CDR3 residues: CASSLGTGISKGTQYF. DNA of the CDR3: TGTGCCAGCAGCTTAGGGACAGGGATTTCCAAAGGGACCCAGTACTTC.

The rearrangement joins TRBV6-5 to TRBJ1-5; 8 bases map to TRBD1. Germline V gene lookup returns CDR1 MNHEY and CDR2 SVGAGI. The junction had 10 bases not matched to a gene; V was cut back by 6 bases and J by 9 bases. This CDR3 has 14 residues. The CDR3 sequence is CASRPGQGGGPQHF. CDR3 coding DNA: TGTGCCAGCAGACCCGGACAGGGAGGTGGGCCCCAGCATTTT.

The chain employs TRBV30 and TRBJ1-6, with 9 nucleotides matching TRBD1. Germline CDR1 GTSNPN, CDR2 SVGIG (reference sequence). This CDR3 has 18 residues. V gave up 0 bases and J gave up 7 bases; unmatched junction bases: 13. The CDR3 coding sequence is TGTGCCTGGAGTGTAAGCCGTACTACAGGGGGCAAAAATTCACCCCTCCACTTT. Protein product: CAWSVSRTTGGKNSPLHF.

This clone was counted once. The genes are TRBV6-6 and TRBJ2-2; 8 bases agree with TRBD1. The CDR3 has 14 residues. The germline gives CDR1 MNHNY, CDR2 SVGAGI (reference sequence). The V gene end was trimmed by 7 bases and the J gene end by 5 bases; junction bases not matched to a gene: 6. The CDR3 DNA reads as TGTGCCAGCACACCAGGGGGCCGGACCGGGGAGCTGTTTTTT. This translates into CASTPGGRTGELFF.

The chain joins TRBV7-9 to TRBJ1-2; 8 nucleotides line up with TRBD1. Germline CDR1 and CDR2: SEHNR and FQNEAQ (reference sequence). This CDR3 is 12 amino acids long. V lost 4 bases to trimming and J lost 10 bases; unmatched junction nucleotides: 5. CDR3 bases: TGTGCCAGCAGCTCAGGACAGGGAGCCTACACCTTC. Its protein product is CASSSGQGAYTF.

V usage is TRBV29-1 and J usage is TRBJ2-1; TRBD2 matches at 10 bases. Germline loops: CDR1 SQVTM, CDR2 ANQGSEA. J was trimmed by 5 bases and V by 6 bases; bases with no gene match: 4. The CDR3 loop spans 13 amino acids. The CDR3 region has the DNA TGCAGCGTCAGAGCGGGAGGGCACAATGAGCAGTTCTTC. Translated, it gives CSVRAGGHNEQFF.

The CDR3 sequence is CASSSRRLGDTEAFF. The DNA for the CDR3 is TGTGCCAGCAGTTCACGACGTCTGGGAGACACTGAAGCTTTCTTT. The chain uses TRBV28 and TRBJ1-1; no clear D gene. Germline V gives CDR1 MDHEN, CDR2 SYDVKM. The CDR3 loop spans 15 amino acids. V was pared by 4 bases and J by 3 bases, with 15 bases between.

The chain recombines TRBV29-1 with TRBJ2-7; possible D gene TRBD2, 6 bases. CDR3 size: 13 residues. V was shortened by 4 bases and J by 0 bases, with 10 bases between the two germline ends. The germline V gene has CDR1 SQVTM and CDR2 ANQGSEA. In DNA, the CDR3 is TGCAGCGTTGGGGGGACTGCCTCCTACGAGCAGTACTTC. Its protein product is CSVGGTASYEQYF.

The V gene is TRBV5-4, the J gene TRBJ1-1; D might be TRBD1 (5 bases). The germline V gene has CDR1 SGHNT and CDR2 YYREEE (reference sequence). V was clipped by 0 bases and J by 4 bases, with 13 bases between them. The CDR3 contains 15 residues. The DNA for the CDR3 is TGTGCCAGCAGCTTGGACCCAGGGATGGGCACTGAAGCTTTCTTT. Translating gives CASSLDPGMGTEAFF. The whole variable domain, remainder taken from reference TRBV5-4 and TRBJ1-1, is ETGVTQSPTHLIKTRGQQVTLRCSSQSGHNTVSWYQQALGQGPQFIFQYYREEENGRGNFPPRFSGLQFPNYSSELNVNALELDDSALYLCASSLDPGMGTEAFFGQGTRLTVV.

J is TRBJ2-7 and V is TRBV13, with 8 nucleotides matching TRBD1. The CDR3 spans 14 residues. Looked up from germline, CDR1 is PRHDT and CDR2 is FYEKMQ (reference sequence). V trimming: 5 bases; J trimming: 5 bases; junction bases outside the gene matches: 8. This CDR3 reads CASSPPGQDHEQYF. CDR3 nucleotides: TGTGCCAGCAGCCCACCGGGACAGGACCACGAGCAGTACTTC.

The chain links TRBV5-1 to TRBJ2-1; 12 positions match TRBD2. This CDR3 spans 17 amino acids. CDR1 SGHRS and CDR2 YFSETQ come from the germline V gene. The V gene end was trimmed by 0 bases and the J gene end by 9 bases; junction bases not matched to a gene: 10. The CDR3 sequence: CASSLGGLAGGTFEQFF. The CDR3 DNA follows: TGCGCCAGCAGCTTGGGTGGGCTAGCGGGGGGGACATTTGAGCAGTTCTTC.

The J gene is TRBJ1-5, the V gene TRBV7-2, with 8 bases matching TRBD1. The CDR3 is made up of 15 amino acids. Germline CDR1 SGHTA, CDR2 FQGNSA. V shed 3 bases and J 6 bases; nucleotides not matched to a gene: 7. CDR3 protein: CASSFGQGGSQPQHF. The CDR3, as DNA: TGTGCCAGCAGCTTTGGACAGGGAGGGTCTCAGCCCCAGCATTTT.

The V and J genes are TRBV5-8 and TRBJ2-1; 7 positions agree with TRBD2. Germline-derived CDR1 and CDR2 are SGHTS and YDEGEE. Losses at the gene ends were 1 base for V and 9 bases for J; bases not matched to a gene: 13. CDR3 length: 16 residues. The CDR3 coding sequence is TGTGCCAGCAGCTTGCACCGGGAGGACGTGACGGGTGAGCAGTTCTTC. It codes for CASSLHREDVTGEQFF.